What follows are 10 T cell receptor beta chains derived from one specimen sequenced in a study of T cell responses to AZD1222 COVID-19 vaccine. Sequencing used immunoSEQ multiplex PCR; TCRdb keeps in-frame clones, though not all of them. The sample yields 75,000 to 100,000 clones, under 90% seen once. The specimen was peripheral blood, collected on day 0 of AZD1222 vaccination. These receptors were collected from an adult in good health.

This sequence joins TRBV7-2 and TRBJ2-5, with 11 bases fitting TRBD2. V gave up 6 bases and J gave up 0 bases; unmatched junction bases: 3. The CDR3 covers 15 residues. Germline CDR1 and CDR2: SGHTA and FQGNSA. CDR3 DNA sequence: TGTGCCAGCAGGCTGACTAGCGGGGACCAAGAGACCCAGTACTTC. This sequence encodes CASRLTSGDQETQYF.

The chain carries TRBV21-1 and TRBJ1-5; TRBD1, the table's D call, lacks a check against the DNA. TRBV21-1 is an annotated pseudogene. The CDR3 is made up of 13 amino acids. CDR3 in DNA: TGTGCCAGCAAGGACAGGGTCAATCAGCCCCAGCATTTT. This encodes CASKDRVNQPQHF.

The chain carries TRBV11-2 and TRBJ1-6, with D possibly matching TRBD1 (6 bases). Trimming cost V 4 bases and J 6 bases, with 13 bases left between them. Germline CDR1 is SGHAT and CDR2 is FQNNGV. The CDR3 is made up of 15 amino acids. This CDR3 reads CASSSTTGRNSPLHF. The CDR3 nucleotides are TGTGCCAGCAGCTCGACTACAGGGCGTAATTCACCCCTCCACTTT.

The chain is built from TRBV6-2 or TRBV6-3 and TRBJ1-1, with TRBD1 as a possible D gene (5 bases). CDR3 length equals 14 residues. V shed 0 bases and J shed 5 bases, with 10 bases lying between them. The germline CDR1 and CDR2 sequences are MNHEY and SVGEGT. CDR3 DNA: TGTGCCAGCAGTTACTCGAGGGGAGTAACTGAAGCTTTCTTT. Its protein is CASSYSRGVTEAFF.

The J gene is TRBJ1-4, the V gene TRBV12-3 or TRBV12-4; D remains unclear. Trimming took off 10 bases at V and 4 bases at J, with 13 bases between the two ends. The CDR3 length is 13 residues. The DNA for the CDR3 is TGTGCCACTCAAAGGGCGGGTAATGAAAAACTGTTTTTT. The encoded protein is CATQRAGNEKLFF.

The chain couples TRBV19 to TRBJ2-3, with 9 bases lining up with TRBD1. CDR1 LNHDA and CDR2 SQIVND come from the germline V gene (reference sequence). This CDR3 comprises 16 residues. Trimming removed 5 bases from V and 2 bases from J; junction bases left unmatched: 8. The CDR3 bases are TGTGCCAGTAGTGCGATCCGGGACAGGGCCACAGATACGCAGTATTTT. This translates into CASSAIRDRATDTQYF.

The chain uses TRBV18 and TRBJ2-5; perhaps TRBD1 as D (5 bases). The germline gives CDR1 KGHSH, CDR2 LQKENI. Trimming removed 3 bases at V and 3 bases at J, with 8 bases between. The CDR3 consists of 13 residues. The CDR3 is CASSPQGKETQYF. DNA of the CDR3: TGTGCCAGCTCACCGCAGGGAAAAGAGACCCAGTACTTC.

This rearrangement joins TRBV10-1 to TRBJ1-2, with 8 bases identical to TRBD1. Trimming took 0 bases from V and 5 from J; bases not matched to a gene: 2. The length of the CDR3 is 14 residues. Germline CDR1 is WNHNN and CDR2 is SYGVQD (reference sequence). The CDR3 DNA follows: TGCGCCAGCAGTGAGTCCCGGACAGGGTATGGCTACACCTTC. It translates to CASSESRTGYGYTF.

The rearrangement uses TRBV18 and TRBJ2-7; D might be TRBD1 (6 bases). Germline V gene data show CDR1 as KGHSH and CDR2 as LQKENI. V lost 6 bases, J lost 7 bases, and 25 bases lay in between. This CDR3 contains 16 residues. CDR3 in amino acids: CASSPEPGARGEEQYF. CDR3 nucleotides: TGTGCCAGCTCGCCTGAACCAGGGGCAAGGGGTGAAGAGCAGTACTTC.

The rearrangement joins TRBV4-3 to TRBJ1-2, with a possible D match to TRBD1 (6 bases). Trimming removed 1 base from V and 4 bases from J, with 19 bases in between. The CDR3 runs to 17 residues. Germline assignment: CDR1 LGHNA and CDR2 YSLEER. CDR3 bases: TGCGCCAGCAGCCAAGCAAGGACAGACTTTACCGGCTATGGCTACACCTTC. This sequence encodes CASSQARTDFTGYGYTF.